This entry features one T cell receptor (beta chain) sequence. This CDR3 comprises 14 residues. Germline CDR1 reads SGHAT; CDR2 reads FQNNGV. The ends were cut back, 1 base at V and 8 bases at J, with 12 bases in the middle. This sample was taken from a study of chemoradiotherapy in HPV16-positive cancers. The table came from immunoSEQ multiplex PCR; TCRdb's copy has only in-frame clones and leaves some out. The sample lists 20,000 to 25,000 clones, around 90% occurring once. Over chemoradiotherapy, repertoires were sampled more than once. The gene calls are TRBV11-2 and TRBJ2-4; D may be TRBD1 (5 bases). Material: blood, obtained from a patient who underwent chemoradiotherapy. This receptor was taken from a human donor with HPV-associated anogenital cancer. CDR3 in amino acids: CASSLGGSSHIQYF. CDR3 coding DNA: TGTGCCAGCAGCTTAGGGGGCAGCAGCCACATTCAGTACTTC.